This entry lists 14 T cell receptor beta chains sequenced from one sample in a study of cytomegalovirus exposure and HLA in healthy donors (TCRdb year 2017). Libraries were constructed by the immunoSEQ multiplex PCR assay. A mixture of 60 forward primers for TCR Vbeta segments and 13 reverse primers for TCR Jbeta segments was used in the multiplex PCR. TCRdb took over this immuneACCESS table, retaining in-frame rearrangements with V and J assigned. Such tables are incomplete; in checked studies, under half of the missing clones stem from an unresolved V gene, and the remainder is unexplained. The sample table holds 210,000 or so clones, of which over 65% were seen once. 0.55% to 0.75% of the sample belongs to the ten largest clones. Sequencing used PBMCs. These receptors were collected from a man aged 18 to 35 in good health and CMV-seronegative.

This clone was observed a few times. The genes are TRBV6-5 and TRBJ1-4, with D hard to call. The germline gives CDR1 MNHEY, CDR2 SVGAGI. The ends were cut back, 9 bases at V and 7 bases at J, with 18 bases in the middle. CDR3 length: 14 residues. Here the CDR3 reads CASKKQPLGEKLFF. The CDR3 bases are TGTGCCAGTAAAAAACAGCCTCTGGGTGAAAAACTGTTTTTT.

The chain links TRBV27 to TRBJ2-5; 7 positions agree with TRBD2. The trim removed 0 bases at V and 4 bases at J, leaving 5 bases unmatched. Per germline, CDR1 MNHEY and CDR2 SMNVEV (reference sequence). There are 15 residues in the CDR3. The CDR3 spells CASSLSMRESETQYF. The CDR3 DNA sequence: TGTGCCAGCAGTTTATCGATGCGGGAGTCAGAGACCCAGTACTTC.

The chain uses TRBV11-2 and TRBJ2-7, with unresolved D. CDR3 size: 13 residues. The V gene's germline CDR1 is SGHAT and CDR2 FQNNGV. V was cut by 5 bases and J by 9 bases, with 17 bases left in between. The CDR3 loop is CASSRLSILGQYF. CDR3 DNA sequence: TGTGCCAGCAGCCGGTTGTCGATCCTTGGGCAGTACTTC.

The chain is built from TRBV6-1 and TRBJ1-2; 8 bases align to TRBD1. The CDR3 is 13 amino acids. CDR1 and CDR2 from the germline V gene are MNHNS and SASEGT. Unmatched junction bases numbered 12, after V lost 4 bases and J lost 14 bases. The CDR3 is CASSVNTQGDETF. Here the CDR3 DNA reads TGTGCCAGCAGTGTGAATACACAGGGGGACGAGACCTTC.

The chain employs TRBV18 and TRBJ2-2; 7 bases are shared with TRBD1. Germline V gene lookup returns CDR1 KGHSH and CDR2 LQKENI. The CDR3 is 16 amino acids. The V gene end was trimmed by 2 bases and the J gene end by 1 base; junction bases not matched to a gene: 4. The CDR3 coding sequence is TGTGCCAGCTCACCAACAGGGGCCAAGAACACCGGGGAGCTGTTTTTT. It specifies CASSPTGAKNTGELFF.

The V call is TRBV11-3, the J call TRBJ1-5, with 9 bases aligning to TRBD1. Germline CDR1 reads SGHNT; CDR2 reads YENEEA. V lost 5 bases, J lost 4 bases, and 9 bases stayed unmatched. The CDR3 totals 16 residues. The CDR3 reads CASSRGTGRFNQPQHF. The CDR3 DNA follows: TGTGCCAGCAGCCGTGGGACAGGGAGGTTTAATCAGCCCCAGCATTTT.

This sequence joins TRBV25-1 and TRBJ2-4, with 7 positions matching TRBD1. Germline CDR1 and CDR2: MGHDK and SYGVNS. The CDR3 runs 16 residues. V lost 3 bases, J lost 10 bases, and 15 bases stayed unmatched. The CDR3 reads CASSDLGQDLGQIQYF. CDR3 nucleotide sequence: TGTGCCAGCAGTGATTTAGGACAGGATTTAGGCCAAATTCAGTACTTC. Full variable domain (outside the CDR3, taken from reference TRBV25-1 and TRBJ2-4): EADIYQTPRYLVIGTGKKITLECSQTMGHDKMYWYQQDPGMELHLIHYSYGVNSTEKGDLSSESTVSRIRTEHFPLTLESARPSHTSQYLCASSDLGQDLGQIQYFGAGTRLSVL.

The chain carries TRBV30 and TRBJ1-2, with 7 bases identical to TRBD1. In germline, CDR1 is GTSNPN, CDR2 SVGIG (reference sequence). The CDR3 has 13 amino acids. J gave up 7 bases and V 1 base, and 6 bases lay outside the gene matches. This CDR3 is CAWSEGAGTGYTF. The CDR3 DNA reads TGTGCCTGGAGTGAGGGGGCAGGTACTGGCTACACCTTC. Full variable domain (outside the CDR3, taken from reference TRBV30 and TRBJ1-2): SQTIHQWPATLVQPVGSPLSLECTVEGTSNPNLYWYRQAAGRGLQLLFYSVGIGQISSEVPQNLSASRPQDRQFILSSKKLLLSDSGFYLCAWSEGAGTGYTFGSGTRLTVV.

The chain uses TRBV6-1 and TRBJ2-7, with D possibly matching TRBD2 (7 bases). Trimming cost V 7 bases and J 3 bases, with 19 bases left between them. CDR1 and CDR2 from the germline V gene are MNHNS and SASEGT. The CDR3 is made up of 15 amino acids. The CDR3 loop is CASTATQGLSYEQYF. CDR3 coding DNA: TGTGCCAGCACCGCAACACAGGGACTAAGCTACGAGCAGTACTTC.

The J gene is TRBJ2-1, the V gene TRBV27; D perhaps matches TRBD2 (6 bases). The V and J ends lost 0 bases and 3 bases respectively, with 12 bases between them. The CDR3 sequence is 16 residues long. In germline, CDR1 is MNHEY, CDR2 SMNVEV (reference sequence). In nucleotides, the CDR3 is TGTGCCAGCAGTTTATCAGGAGGGCCTGTCTACAATGAGCAGTTCTTC. Translated: CASSLSGGPVYNEQFF.

Comment on this clone: At one of its ends the junction is not consistent with the germline gene, which may arise from a read error. The genes are TRBV28 and TRBJ1-3; 7 nucleotides align to TRBD1. CDR3 length: 14 residues. Germline CDR1 reads MDHEN; CDR2 reads SYDVKM. The CDR3 DNA reads TGTGCCGGCAGACGTACAGGGGACCGAAACACCATATATTTT. Residues: CAGRRTGDRNTIYF.

The rearrangement joins TRBV19 to TRBJ1-2; TRBD1 matches 8 bases. The germline V gene encodes CDR1 LNHDA and CDR2 SQIVND (reference sequence). CDR3 length: 14 amino acids. Trimming removed 7 bases from V and 5 bases from J; junction bases left unmatched: 9. CDR3 amino acids: CASTQGADPYGYTF. The DNA of the CDR3 is TGTGCCAGTACCCAGGGGGCTGACCCTTATGGCTACACCTTC.

CDR3 residues: CASSEAFREVAYEQYF. CDR3 in DNA: TGTGCCAGCAGTGAAGCCTTCAGGGAGGTTGCCTACGAGCAGTACTTC. This chain uses TRBV6-1 with TRBJ2-7, with D maybe TRBD2 (6 bases). With 0 bases removed from V and 2 bases from J, the gap between germline ends came to 14 bases. CDR3 size: 16 residues. Germline V gives CDR1 MNHNS, CDR2 SASEGT.

The chain combines TRBV5-6 with TRBJ2-1, with D perhaps matching TRBD2 (5 bases). Trimming stripped 4 bases from V and 4 bases from J, with 18 bases between. CDR1 is SGHDT, CDR2 YYEEEE, per germline. CDR3 size: 16 residues. The CDR3 nucleotides are TGTGCCAGCAGCCTCCTGGGAGATCGGCAGTACAATGAGCAGTTCTTC. It encodes CASSLLGDRQYNEQFF.